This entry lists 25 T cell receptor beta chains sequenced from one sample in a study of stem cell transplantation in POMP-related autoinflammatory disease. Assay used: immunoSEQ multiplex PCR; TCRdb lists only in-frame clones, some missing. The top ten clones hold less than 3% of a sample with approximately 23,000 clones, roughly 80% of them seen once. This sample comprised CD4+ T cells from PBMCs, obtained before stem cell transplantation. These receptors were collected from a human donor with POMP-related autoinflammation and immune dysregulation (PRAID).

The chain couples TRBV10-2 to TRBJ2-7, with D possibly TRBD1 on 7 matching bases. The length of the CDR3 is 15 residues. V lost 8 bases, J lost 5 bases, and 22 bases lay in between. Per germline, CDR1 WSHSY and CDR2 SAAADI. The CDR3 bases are TGCGCCAGCCGGGGTCCGAGGAGGGGGCGGGACGAGCAGTACTTC. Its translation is CASRGPRRGRDEQYF.

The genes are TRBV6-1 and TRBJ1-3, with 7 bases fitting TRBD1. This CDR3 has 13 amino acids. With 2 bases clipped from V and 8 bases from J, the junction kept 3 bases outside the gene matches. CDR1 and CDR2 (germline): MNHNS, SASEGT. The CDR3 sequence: CASSERDRDTIYF. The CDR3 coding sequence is TGTGCCAGCAGTGAACGTGACAGGGACACCATATATTTT.

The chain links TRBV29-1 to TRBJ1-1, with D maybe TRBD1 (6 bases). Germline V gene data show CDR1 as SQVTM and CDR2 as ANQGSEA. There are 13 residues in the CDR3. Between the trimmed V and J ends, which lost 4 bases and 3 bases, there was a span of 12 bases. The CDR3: CSVGTRGDTEAFF. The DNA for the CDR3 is TGCAGCGTTGGGACGAGGGGGGACACTGAAGCTTTCTTT.

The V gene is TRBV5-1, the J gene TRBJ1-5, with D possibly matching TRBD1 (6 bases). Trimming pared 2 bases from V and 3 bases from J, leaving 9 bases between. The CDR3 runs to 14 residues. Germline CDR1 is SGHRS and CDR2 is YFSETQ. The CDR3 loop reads CASSLGGPNQPQHF. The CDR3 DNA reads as TGCGCCAGCAGCTTAGGGGGACCCAATCAGCCCCAGCATTTT.

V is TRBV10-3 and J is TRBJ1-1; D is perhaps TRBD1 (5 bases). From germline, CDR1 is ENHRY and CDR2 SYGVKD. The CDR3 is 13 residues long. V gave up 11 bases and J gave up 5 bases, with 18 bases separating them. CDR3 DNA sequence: TGTGCCTCCGATGGGGGGGGTTGGACTGAAGCTTTCTTT. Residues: CASDGGGWTEAFF.

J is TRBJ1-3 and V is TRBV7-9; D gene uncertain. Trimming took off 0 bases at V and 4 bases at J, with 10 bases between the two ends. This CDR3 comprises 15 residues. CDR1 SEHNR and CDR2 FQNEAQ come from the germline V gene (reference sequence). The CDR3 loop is CASSLAKQRGNTIYF. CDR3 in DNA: TGTGCCAGCAGCTTAGCGAAACAGAGGGGAAACACCATATATTTT.

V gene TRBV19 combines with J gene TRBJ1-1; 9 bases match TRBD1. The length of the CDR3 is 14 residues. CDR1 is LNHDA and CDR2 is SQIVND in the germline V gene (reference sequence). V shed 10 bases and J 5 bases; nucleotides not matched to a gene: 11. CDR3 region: CATMRDRVKTEAFF. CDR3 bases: TGTGCCACCATGAGGGACAGGGTCAAGACTGAAGCTTTCTTT.

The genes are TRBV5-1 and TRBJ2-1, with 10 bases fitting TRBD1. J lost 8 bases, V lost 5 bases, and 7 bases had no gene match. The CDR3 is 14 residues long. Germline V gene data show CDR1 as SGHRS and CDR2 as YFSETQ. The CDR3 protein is CASRFGQGGDEQFF. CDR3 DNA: TGCGCCAGCAGGTTCGGACAGGGGGGAGATGAGCAGTTCTTC.

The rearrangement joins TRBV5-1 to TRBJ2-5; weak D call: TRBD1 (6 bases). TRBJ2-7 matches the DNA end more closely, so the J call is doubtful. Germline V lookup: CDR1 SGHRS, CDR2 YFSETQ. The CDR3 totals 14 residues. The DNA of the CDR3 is TGCGCCAGCAGCCCTACAGGGCTAGGCTACGAGCAGTACTTC. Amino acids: CASSPTGLGYEQYF.

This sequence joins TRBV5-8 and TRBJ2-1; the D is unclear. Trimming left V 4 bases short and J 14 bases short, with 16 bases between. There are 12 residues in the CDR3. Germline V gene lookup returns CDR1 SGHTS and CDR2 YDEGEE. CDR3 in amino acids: CASSLRASKKFF. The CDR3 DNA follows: TGTGCCAGCAGCCTTCGGGCTAGTAAGAAGTTCTTC. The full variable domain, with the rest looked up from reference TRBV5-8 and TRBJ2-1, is EAGVTQSPTHLIKTRGQQATLRCSPISGHTSVYWYQQALGLGLQFLLWYDEGEERNRGNFPPRFSGRQFPNYSSELNVNALELEDSALYLCASSLRASKKFFGPGTRLTVL.

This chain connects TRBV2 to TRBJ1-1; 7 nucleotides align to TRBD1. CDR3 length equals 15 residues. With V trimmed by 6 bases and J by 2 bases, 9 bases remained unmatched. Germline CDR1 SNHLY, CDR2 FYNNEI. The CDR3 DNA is TGTGCCAGCAGGACACGGACAGGAACCAACACTGAAGCTTTCTTT. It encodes CASRTRTGTNTEAFF.

Here the CDR3 reads CASSDHRLDRETQYF. As DNA, the CDR3 is TGCGCCAGCAGTGACCACAGACTAGATCGAGAGACCCAGTACTTC. J is TRBJ2-5 and V is TRBV10-1; D perhaps matches TRBD2 (6 bases). Trimming took off 3 bases at V and 4 bases at J, with 15 bases between the two ends. This CDR3 is built from 15 residues. Germline CDR1 is WNHNN and CDR2 is SYGVQD (reference sequence).

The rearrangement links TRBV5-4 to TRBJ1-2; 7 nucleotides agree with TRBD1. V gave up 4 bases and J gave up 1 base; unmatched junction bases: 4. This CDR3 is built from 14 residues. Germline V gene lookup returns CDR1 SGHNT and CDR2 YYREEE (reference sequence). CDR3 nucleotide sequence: TGTGCCAGCAGCGGGACAGCACGTAACTATGGCTACACCTTC. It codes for CASSGTARNYGYTF.

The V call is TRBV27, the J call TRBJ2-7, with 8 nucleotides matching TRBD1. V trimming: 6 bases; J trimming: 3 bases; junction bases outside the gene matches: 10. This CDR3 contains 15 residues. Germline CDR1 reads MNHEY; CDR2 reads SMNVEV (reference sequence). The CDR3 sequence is CASSRDRGFIYEQYF. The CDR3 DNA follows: TGTGCCAGCAGCCGAGACAGGGGTTTTATCTACGAGCAGTACTTC.

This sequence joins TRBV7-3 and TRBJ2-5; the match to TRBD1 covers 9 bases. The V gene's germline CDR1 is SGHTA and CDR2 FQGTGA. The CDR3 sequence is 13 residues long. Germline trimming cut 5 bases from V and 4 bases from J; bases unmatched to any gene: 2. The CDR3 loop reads CASSPDRGETQYF. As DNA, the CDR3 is TGTGCCAGCAGCCCGGACAGGGGAGAGACCCAGTACTTC.

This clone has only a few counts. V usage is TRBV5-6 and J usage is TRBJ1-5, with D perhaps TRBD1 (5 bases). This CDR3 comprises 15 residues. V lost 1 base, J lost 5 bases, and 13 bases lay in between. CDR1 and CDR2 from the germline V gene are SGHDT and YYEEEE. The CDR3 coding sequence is TGTGCCAGCAGCTTGAGGCAGGGCCCTCATCAGCCCCAGCATTTT. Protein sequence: CASSLRQGPHQPQHF.

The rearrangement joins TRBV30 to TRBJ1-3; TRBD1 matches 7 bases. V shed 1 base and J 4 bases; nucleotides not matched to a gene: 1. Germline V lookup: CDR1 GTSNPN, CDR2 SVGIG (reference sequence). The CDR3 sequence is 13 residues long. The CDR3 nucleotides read TGTGCCTGGAGTGCAGGGGGGGGAAACACCATATATTTT. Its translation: CAWSAGGGNTIYF.

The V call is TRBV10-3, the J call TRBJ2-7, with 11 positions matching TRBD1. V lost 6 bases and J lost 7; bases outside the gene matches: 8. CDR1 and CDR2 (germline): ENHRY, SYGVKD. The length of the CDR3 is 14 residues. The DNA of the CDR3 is TGTGCCATCAGAGCCGGGACAGGGGGACGGGAGCAGTACTTC. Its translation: CAIRAGTGGREQYF.

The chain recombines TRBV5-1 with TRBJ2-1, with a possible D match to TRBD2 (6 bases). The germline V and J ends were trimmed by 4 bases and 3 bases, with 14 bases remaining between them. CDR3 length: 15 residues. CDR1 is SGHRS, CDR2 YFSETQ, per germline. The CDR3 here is CASSPPGGVYNEQFF. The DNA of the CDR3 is TGCGCCAGCAGCCCACCTGGCGGGGTCTACAATGAGCAGTTCTTC. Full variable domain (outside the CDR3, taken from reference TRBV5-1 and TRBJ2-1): KAGVTQTPRYLIKTRGQQVTLSCSPISGHRSVSWYQQTPGQGLQFLFEYFSETQRNKGNFPGRFSGRQFSNSRSEMNVSTLELGDSALYLCASSPPGGVYNEQFFGPGTRLTVL.

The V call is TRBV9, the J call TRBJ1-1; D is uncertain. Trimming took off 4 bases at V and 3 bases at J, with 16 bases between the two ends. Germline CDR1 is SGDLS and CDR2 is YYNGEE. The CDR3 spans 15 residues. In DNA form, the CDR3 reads TGTGCCAGCAGCCTGACGAGCCCCGCAGACACTGAAGCTTTCTTT. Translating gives CASSLTSPADTEAFF.

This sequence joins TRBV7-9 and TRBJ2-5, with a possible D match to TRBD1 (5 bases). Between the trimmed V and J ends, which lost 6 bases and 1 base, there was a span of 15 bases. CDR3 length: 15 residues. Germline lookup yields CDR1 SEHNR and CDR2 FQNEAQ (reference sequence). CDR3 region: CASSSLAGFQETQYF. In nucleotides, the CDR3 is TGTGCCAGCAGTTCCCTCGCAGGGTTCCAAGAGACCCAGTACTTC.

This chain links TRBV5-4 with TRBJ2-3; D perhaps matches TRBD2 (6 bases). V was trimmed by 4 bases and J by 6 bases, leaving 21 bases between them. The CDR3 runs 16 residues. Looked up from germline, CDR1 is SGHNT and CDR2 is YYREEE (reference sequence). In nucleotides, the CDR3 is TGTGCCAGCAGCCTGGACGGGACGGAGGGCCGGGATACGCAGTATTTT. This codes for CASSLDGTEGRDTQYF.

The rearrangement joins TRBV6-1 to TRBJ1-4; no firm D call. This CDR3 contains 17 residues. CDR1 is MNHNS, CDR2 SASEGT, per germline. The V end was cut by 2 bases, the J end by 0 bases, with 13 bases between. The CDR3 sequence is CASSERPGGATNEKLFF. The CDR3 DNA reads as TGTGCCAGCAGTGAACGGCCAGGAGGTGCAACTAATGAAAAACTGTTTTTT.

In DNA, the CDR3 is TGCGCCAGCAGCTTGGGCGGGACAGGGGGGCAAGAGACCCAGTACTTC. Translation gives CASSLGGTGGQETQYF. This sequence joins TRBV5-1 and TRBJ2-5; 11 bases align to TRBD1. This CDR3 is built from 16 residues. Trimming took 0 bases from V and 2 from J; bases not matched to a gene: 3. Germline V CDR1 and CDR2: SGHRS, YFSETQ.

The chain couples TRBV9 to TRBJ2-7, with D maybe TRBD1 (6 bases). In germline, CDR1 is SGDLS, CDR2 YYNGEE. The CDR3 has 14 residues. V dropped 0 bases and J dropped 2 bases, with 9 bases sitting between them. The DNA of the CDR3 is TGTGCCAGCAGCGTAGGGACAGAGACCTACGAGCAGTACTTC. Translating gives CASSVGTETYEQYF. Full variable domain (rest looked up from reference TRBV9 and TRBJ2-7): DSGVTQTPKHLITATGQRVTLRCSPRSGDLSVYWYQQSLDQGLQFLIQYYNGEERAKGNILERFSAQQFPDLHSELNLSSLELGDSALYFCASSVGTETYEQYFGPGTRLTVT.